These T cell receptor beta chains were read from a single sample in a study of T cell repertoires in cytomegalovirus infection. TCRdb called the reads again in MiXCR, with one record for every CDR3 protein. The table lists about 260,000 distinct CDR3 sequences, roughly an eighth of them singletons. The specimen was PBMCs. These receptors all stem from a human donor in good health (CMV status not recorded). Some clones in this sample may be carry-over from other donors' samples. CDR3s leave out the opening cysteine and the closing phenylalanine or tryptophan.

V gene | CDR3 protein
TRBV12-3/TRBV12-4 | ASSLRNHEQY
TRBV7-2 | ASSLTPSYEQY
TRBV4-3 | ASSQDAGARETQY
TRBV29-1 | SADRGTDTEAF
TRBV4-1 | ASRRTGTSGPGNYNEQF
TRBV20-1 | SARPSGTSVYNEQF
TRBV7-3 | ASSFSGDVNTEAF
TRBV19 | ASSIGTAYSPLH
TRBV4-2 | ASSQGGRTSSDEQF
TRBV5-1 | ASSLPGLATASTDTQY